A single sample is the source of the 31 T cell receptor beta chains below, sequenced in a study of monozygotic twins with cystic fibrosis. Sequencing was performed with immunoSEQ multiplex PCR; in TCRdb, only in-frame clones are kept and a portion is missing. In the table there are tens of thousands of clones, over 95% of which are singletons. The sequenced material came from blood. The receptors were gathered from a girl aged 10 to 17 with cystic fibrosis.

The gene calls are TRBV9 and TRBJ2-5; D is undetermined. CDR1 is SGDLS, CDR2 YYNGEE, per germline. The CDR3 consists of 15 residues. V was clipped by 0 bases and J by 1 base, with 10 bases between them. CDR3 sequence (DNA): TGTGCCAGCAGCGTAGCTCTTGGTGGCCAAGAGACCCAGTACTTC. It yields the protein CASSVALGGQETQYF.

V and J are TRBV2 and TRBJ1-3; D possibly corresponds to TRBD1 (5 bases). Germline CDR1 SNHLY, CDR2 FYNNEI. The CDR3 contains 17 residues. Deletions cut 6 bases from V and 2 bases from J, with 20 bases between. CDR3 in DNA: TGTGCCAGCAGCCCCCTTCACGGGGGACTTCCTGGAAACACCATATATTTT. Translating gives CASSPLHGGLPGNTIYF. The full variable domain, rest sourced from reference TRBV2 and TRBJ1-3, is EPEVTQTPSHQVTQMGQEVILRCVPISNHLYFYWYRQILGQKVEFLVSFYNNEISEKSEIFDDQFSVERPDGSNFTLKIRSTKLEDSAMYFCASSPLHGGLPGNTIYFGEGSWLTVV.

V and J are TRBV5-1 and TRBJ2-3; 8 bases match TRBD2. Germline assignment: CDR1 SGHRS and CDR2 YFSETQ. The V and J ends lost 0 bases and 0 bases, in that order; junction bases with no gene match: 3. This CDR3 spans 16 amino acids. DNA for the CDR3: TGCGCCAGCAGCTTGGCTAGCGGGTCTAGCACAGATACGCAGTATTTT. Amino acids: CASSLASGSSTDTQYF.

The rearrangement links TRBV10-1 to TRBJ1-1, with TRBD1 matching over 7 bases. The CDR3 loop spans 15 amino acids. Germline CDR1 WNHNN, CDR2 SYGVQD (reference sequence). Losses at the gene ends were 2 bases for V and 4 bases for J; bases not matched to a gene: 7. The CDR3 loop is CASSENRGGGTEAFF. The CDR3 coding sequence is TGCGCCAGCAGTGAGAACAGGGGTGGAGGCACTGAAGCTTTCTTT.

V is TRBV2 and J is TRBJ2-7; 7 bases fit TRBD2. CDR3 length: 15 residues. J gave up 4 bases and V 3 bases, and 9 bases lay outside the gene matches. Germline V CDR1 and CDR2: SNHLY, FYNNEI. This CDR3 is CASSDVRQGGYEQYF. The CDR3 nucleotides are TGTGCCAGCAGTGACGTGAGGCAGGGAGGGTACGAGCAGTACTTC.

V gene TRBV27 combines with J gene TRBJ1-1, with D perhaps TRBD1 (6 bases). Trimming left V 3 bases short and J 4 bases short, with 15 bases between. CDR1 is MNHEY and CDR2 is SMNVEV in the germline V gene (reference sequence). This CDR3 is 15 amino acids long. In DNA, the CDR3 is TGTGCCAGCAGTTTGACAGGACAAGCTTCCACTGAAGCTTTCTTT. The encoded protein is CASSLTGQASTEAFF.

The chain joins TRBV2 to TRBJ2-7; D gene unclear. This CDR3 region has 13 residues. V lost 3 bases to trimming and J lost 4 bases, with 10 bases between them. Germline values: CDR1 SNHLY, CDR2 FYNNEI. In nucleotides, the CDR3 is TGTGCCAGCAGTGACAGGATCACTTACGAGCAGTACTTC. Translated, it gives CASSDRITYEQYF. Complete variable domain (other parts from reference TRBV2 and TRBJ2-7): EPEVTQTPSHQVTQMGQEVILRCVPISNHLYFYWYRQILGQKVEFLVSFYNNEISEKSEIFDDQFSVERPDGSNFTLKIRSTKLEDSAMYFCASSDRITYEQYFGPGTRLTVT.

V gene TRBV27 combines with J gene TRBJ1-1, with D perhaps matching TRBD1 (6 bases). The CDR3 is made up of 13 amino acids. Trimming removed 6 bases from V and 2 bases from J, with 10 bases in between. Germline values: CDR1 MNHEY, CDR2 SMNVEV (reference sequence). The CDR3 spells CASSPRGNTEAFF. The CDR3 DNA reads as TGTGCCAGCAGCCCCAGGGGCAACACTGAAGCTTTCTTT.

This clone appeared once. The chain carries TRBV18 and TRBJ1-4; perhaps TRBD1 as D (5 bases). Germline CDR1 reads KGHSH; CDR2 reads LQKENI. The germline V and J ends were trimmed by 6 bases and 8 bases, with 25 bases remaining between them. This CDR3 comprises 17 residues. DNA of the CDR3: TGTGCCAGCTCTCTTACCGTCAGGGAAGGGTCAAACGAAAAACTGTTTTTT. Translating gives CASSLTVREGSNEKLFF.

The chain is built from TRBV2 and TRBJ2-1; D uncertain. This CDR3 region has 18 residues. Germline values: CDR1 SNHLY, CDR2 FYNNEI. V lost 3 bases and J 0 bases, leaving 18 bases between the germline ends. CDR3 nucleotide sequence: TGTGCCAGCAGTGACCCTAACCCCGGCTGGGGCTCCTACAATGAGCAGTTCTTC. It codes for CASSDPNPGWGSYNEQFF.

This clone was found once. V gene TRBV7-2 combines with J gene TRBJ2-2; D unresolved. This CDR3 is built from 16 residues. Trimming pared 0 bases from V and 2 bases from J, leaving 10 bases between. Germline V gives CDR1 SGHTA, CDR2 FQGNSA. DNA of the CDR3: TGTGCCAGCAGCTTAGCGTCCCAACTTAACACCGGGGAGCTGTTTTTT. Encoded protein: CASSLASQLNTGELFF.

The DNA for the CDR3 is TGTGCCTGGAGTGTAGGAGGAACCGGGGAGCTGTTTTTT. Translated, it gives CAWSVGGTGELFF. The chain links TRBV30 to TRBJ2-2, with D possibly being TRBD2 (5 bases). CDR1 is GTSNPN and CDR2 is SVGIG in the germline V gene (reference sequence). This CDR3 contains 13 residues. V was cut by 0 bases and J by 5 bases, with 7 bases left in between. Using reference TRBV30 and TRBJ2-2 for the parts outside the CDR3, the full variable domain is SQTIHQWPATLVQPVGSPLSLECTVEGTSNPNLYWYRQAAGRGLQLLFYSVGIGQISSEVPQNLSASRPQDRQFILSSKKLLLSDSGFYLCAWSVGGTGELFFGEGSRLTVL.

V usage is TRBV18 and J usage is TRBJ1-3; D gene unclear. Germline CDR1 is KGHSH and CDR2 is LQKENI. Trimming took off 6 bases at V and 2 bases at J, with 8 bases between the two ends. CDR3 length: 13 residues. The CDR3: CASSTGTGNTIYF. DNA for the CDR3: TGTGCCAGCTCGACTGGGACTGGAAACACCATATATTTT.

This clone came up once. V is TRBV25-1 and J is TRBJ1-1; a weak D match, TRBD1 (5 bases). Germline CDR1 is MGHDK and CDR2 is SYGVNS. The V end lost 3 bases, the J end lost 5 bases, and 13 bases lay between the germline ends. The CDR3 contains 14 residues. CDR3 DNA sequence: TGTGCCAGCAGTGACAGGGCTTTGGGTACTGAAGCTTTCTTT. This translates into CASSDRALGTEAFF. Full variable domain (missing parts from reference TRBV25-1 and TRBJ1-1): EADIYQTPRYLVIGTGKKITLECSQTMGHDKMYWYQQDPGMELHLIHYSYGVNSTEKGDLSSESTVSRIRTEHFPLTLESARPSHTSQYLCASSDRALGTEAFFGQGTRLTVV.

The V and J genes are TRBV6-6 and TRBJ1-1, with no clear D. CDR3 length: 12 amino acids. Trimming shortened V by 8 bases and J by 3 bases, and 10 bases separated the two germline ends. CDR1 MNHNY and CDR2 SVGAGI come from the germline V gene (reference sequence). CDR3 sequence: CASSSEYTEAFF. In DNA, the CDR3 is TGTGCCAGCTCCTCCGAATACACTGAAGCTTTCTTT.

This clone was counted once. The rearrangement links TRBV4-2 to TRBJ2-2; the D is unclear. The CDR3 runs 15 residues. The germline gives CDR1 LGHNA, CDR2 YNFKEQ. V lost 0 bases and J 4 bases, leaving 9 bases between the germline ends. In DNA, the CDR3 is TGTGCCAGCAGCCAAGAGTTAGGGCGCACCGGGGAGCTGTTTTTT. Translation gives CASSQELGRTGELFF.

The chain links TRBV18 to TRBJ1-5, with D possibly matching TRBD1 (6 bases). Trimming took 6 bases from V and 5 from J, leaving 11 bases between them. The germline CDR1 and CDR2 sequences are KGHSH and LQKENI. The CDR3 is made up of 13 amino acids. Here the CDR3 reads CASSGHLDQPQHF. CDR3 sequence (DNA): TGTGCCAGCTCGGGACACCTAGATCAGCCCCAGCATTTT.

This clone was picked up one time. The chain employs TRBV30 and TRBJ2-1, with D unclear. The CDR3 loop spans 15 amino acids. Germline V gene sequence: CDR1 GTSNPN, CDR2 SVGIG (reference sequence). The V and J ends lost 0 bases and 0 bases respectively, with 9 bases between them. The chain's CDR3 is CAWSVQAGSYNEQFF. The CDR3 coding sequence is TGTGCCTGGAGTGTACAAGCAGGCTCCTACAATGAGCAGTTCTTC.

The chain employs TRBV18 and TRBJ2-7; D remains unclear. The germline gives CDR1 KGHSH, CDR2 LQKENI. Deletions cut 2 bases from V and 3 bases from J, with 11 bases between. The CDR3 consists of 14 residues. As DNA, the CDR3 is TGTGCCAGCTCACCAGCGAAGGTCGGCTACGAGCAGTACTTC. Amino acids: CASSPAKVGYEQYF.

This chain connects TRBV30 to TRBJ2-5, with TRBD2 identical over 10 bases. CDR3 size: 13 residues. V dropped 3 bases and J dropped 5; count of bases not matched to a gene: 3. Germline CDR1 and CDR2: GTSNPN and SVGIG (reference sequence). The CDR3, as DNA: TGTGCCTGGAGACTAGCGGGAAGTGAGACCCAGTACTTC. Translation gives CAWRLAGSETQYF.

The DNA of the CDR3 is TGTGCCAGCAGCTACCGGGAGTTGAACACTGAAGCTTTCTTT. Amino acid sequence: CASSYRELNTEAFF. V gene TRBV7-8 combines with J gene TRBJ1-1; D not resolved. CDR3 length equals 14 residues. Trimming removed 4 bases from V and 0 bases from J, with 9 bases in between. Germline values: CDR1 SGHVS, CDR2 FQNEAQ.

The CDR3 loop reads CASSSLRGLEDEQYV. The CDR3 DNA reads TGTGCCAGCAGCTCCCTCCGGGGACTAGAGGACGAGCAGTACGTC. The chain is built from TRBV5-6 and TRBJ2-7; TRBD2 aligns across 8 bases. The germline V gene has CDR1 SGHDT and CDR2 YYEEEE. V lost 3 bases and J lost 5; bases outside the gene matches: 10. This CDR3 contains 15 residues.

J is TRBJ2-7 and V is TRBV19, with D hard to call. Germline loops: CDR1 LNHDA, CDR2 SQIVND (reference sequence). This CDR3 is 13 amino acids long. With 7 bases removed from V and 1 base from J, the gap between germline ends came to 11 bases. The CDR3 sequence: CASTAGSSYEQYF. CDR3 coding DNA: TGTGCCAGTACGGCCGGCTCTTCCTACGAGCAGTACTTC.

V and J are TRBV18 and TRBJ2-4; perhaps TRBD2 as D (8 bases). Germline V gene data show CDR1 as KGHSH and CDR2 as LQKENI. V was shortened by 2 bases and J by 1 base, with 30 bases between the two germline ends. The CDR3 sequence is 22 residues long. CDR3 DNA: TGTGCCAGCTCACCAACAGGGGCGAGTCTACTAGCGGTCCCCGCGGCCAAAAACATTCAGTACTTC. It encodes CASSPTGASLLAVPAAKNIQYF.

The V call is TRBV10-1, the J call TRBJ2-5, with D maybe TRBD1 (6 bases). V lost 10 bases and J lost 3, with 15 bases in between. The CDR3 sequence is 13 residues long. Germline loops: CDR1 WNHNN, CDR2 SYGVQD (reference sequence). The CDR3 sequence is CAIPSDREETQYF. The CDR3 coding sequence is TGCGCCATCCCCTCGGACAGAGAAGAGACCCAGTACTTC.

This chain links TRBV4-1 with TRBJ1-2; D is possibly TRBD1 (6 bases). Germline values: CDR1 MGHRA, CDR2 YSYEKL. CDR3 length: 15 residues. Trimming removed 1 base from V and 2 bases from J, with 11 bases in between. This CDR3 is CASSQAPGANYGYTF. DNA of the CDR3: TGCGCCAGCAGCCAAGCCCCAGGGGCCAACTATGGCTACACCTTC.

The V call is TRBV19, the J call TRBJ2-5, with D uncertain. The ends were cut back, 3 bases at V and 1 base at J, with 9 bases in the middle. Germline values: CDR1 LNHDA, CDR2 SQIVND (reference sequence). The CDR3 has 14 residues. The CDR3 sequence: CASSIPALQETQYF. Written as DNA, the CDR3 is TGTGCCAGTAGTATCCCGGCGCTCCAAGAGACCCAGTACTTC.

CDR3 nucleotide sequence: TGTGCCTGGAGTTCCGGGACAGGGGTGGACGAGCAGTACGTC. As protein: CAWSSGTGVDEQYV. V usage is TRBV30 and J usage is TRBJ2-7, with 10 bases fitting TRBD1. This CDR3 contains 14 residues. CDR1 GTSNPN and CDR2 SVGIG come from the germline V gene (reference sequence). V gave up 2 bases and J gave up 5 bases; unmatched junction bases: 6.

V usage is TRBV19 and J usage is TRBJ1-2; maybe TRBD1 (5 bases). Germline CDR1 and CDR2: LNHDA and SQIVND (reference sequence). The CDR3 consists of 15 residues. Trimming took 3 bases from V and 3 from J, leaving 14 bases between them. CDR3 in amino acids: CASSISPGTDYGYTF. DNA of the CDR3: TGTGCCAGTAGTATTAGCCCCGGGACGGACTATGGCTACACCTTC.

The chain recombines TRBV29-1 with TRBJ1-2; D unclear. Germline assignment: CDR1 SQVTM and CDR2 ANQGSEA. The germline V and J ends were trimmed by 3 bases and 1 base, with 9 bases remaining between them. The CDR3 is 13 amino acids. This CDR3 is CSVEGEFNYGYTF. The CDR3 DNA reads as TGCAGCGTTGAGGGAGAATTTAACTATGGCTACACCTTC.

V and J are TRBV5-6 and TRBJ2-7; TRBD1 matches 8 bases. The junction had 9 bases not matched to a gene; V was cut back by 5 bases and J by 2 bases. Germline CDR1 is SGHDT and CDR2 is YYEEEE. The CDR3 has 15 residues. This chain's CDR3 is CASSRGWDRTYEQYF. The CDR3 DNA reads as TGTGCCAGCAGTCGGGGGTGGGACAGGACCTACGAGCAGTACTTC.